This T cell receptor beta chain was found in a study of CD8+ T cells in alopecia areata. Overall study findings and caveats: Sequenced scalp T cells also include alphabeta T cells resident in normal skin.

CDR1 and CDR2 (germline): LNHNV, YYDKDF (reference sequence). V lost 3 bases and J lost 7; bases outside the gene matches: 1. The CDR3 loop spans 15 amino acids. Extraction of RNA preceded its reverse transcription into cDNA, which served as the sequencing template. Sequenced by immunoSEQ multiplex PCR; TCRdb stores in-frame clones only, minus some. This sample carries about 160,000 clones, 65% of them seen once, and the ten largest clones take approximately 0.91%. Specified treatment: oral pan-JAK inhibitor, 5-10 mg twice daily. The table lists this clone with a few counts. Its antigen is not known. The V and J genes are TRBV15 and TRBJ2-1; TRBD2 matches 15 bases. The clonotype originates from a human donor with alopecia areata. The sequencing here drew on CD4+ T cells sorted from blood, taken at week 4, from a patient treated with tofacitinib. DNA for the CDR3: TGTGCCACCAGCAGCGGGACTAGCGGGGGGAATGAGCAGTTCTTC. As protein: CATSSGTSGGNEQFF.